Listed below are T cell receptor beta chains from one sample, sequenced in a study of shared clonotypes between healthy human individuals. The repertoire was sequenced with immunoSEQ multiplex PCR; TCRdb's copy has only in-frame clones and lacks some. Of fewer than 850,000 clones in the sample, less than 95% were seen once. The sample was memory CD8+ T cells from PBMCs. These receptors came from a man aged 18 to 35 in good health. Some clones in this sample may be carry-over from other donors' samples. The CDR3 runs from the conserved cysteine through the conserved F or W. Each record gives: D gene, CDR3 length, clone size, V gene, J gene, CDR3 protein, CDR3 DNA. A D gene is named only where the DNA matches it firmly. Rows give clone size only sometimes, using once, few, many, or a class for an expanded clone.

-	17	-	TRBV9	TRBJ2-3	CASSVDGRPLSTDTQYF	TGTGCCAGCAGCGTAGATGGTAGACCCCTTAGCACAGATACGCAGTATTTT
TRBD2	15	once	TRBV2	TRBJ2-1	CAIPTSGLSYNEQFF	TGTGCCATCCCGACTAGCGGGCTTTCCTACAATGAGCAGTTCTTC
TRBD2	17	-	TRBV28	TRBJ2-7	CASSPTSGRAPVYEQYF	TGTGCCAGCAGCCCGACTAGCGGGAGGGCCCCTGTCTACGAGCAGTACTTC
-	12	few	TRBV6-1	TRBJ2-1	CASSEGNNEQFF	TGTGCCAGCAGTGAAGGGAACAATGAGCAGTTCTTC
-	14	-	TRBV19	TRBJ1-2	CASSIQGPAYGYTF	TGTGCCAGTAGTATCCAGGGTCCTGCTTATGGCTACACCTTC
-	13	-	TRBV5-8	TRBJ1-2	CASTMGLFYGYTF	TGTGCCAGCACGATGGGGCTTTTCTATGGCTACACCTTC
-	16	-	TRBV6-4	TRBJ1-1	CASSELQGTMNTEAFF	TGTGCCAGCAGTGAGCTCCAGGGGACAATGAACACTGAAGCTTTCTTT
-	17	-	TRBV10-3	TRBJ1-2	CAISESVVGFGPYGYTF	TGTGCCATCAGTGAGTCGGTCGTTGGTTTCGGGCCCTATGGCTACACCTTC
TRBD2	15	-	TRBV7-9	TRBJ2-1	CASSFSTSGENEQFF	TGTGCCAGCAGCTTTAGTACTAGCGGGGAAAATGAGCAGTTCTTC
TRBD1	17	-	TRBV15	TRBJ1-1	CATSRDRGDRGRTEAFF	TGTGCCACCAGCAGAGATCGAGGGGACAGGGGTAGGACTGAAGCTTTCTTT
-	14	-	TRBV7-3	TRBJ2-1	CASSLTSSYNEQFF	TGTGCCAGCAGCTTAACCTCGTCTTACAATGAGCAGTTCTTC
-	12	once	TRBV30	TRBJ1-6	CAWSVPRGPLHF	TGTGCCTGGAGTGTACCCCGGGGGCCCCTCCACTTT
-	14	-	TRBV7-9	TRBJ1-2	CASSPPGNGGGYTF	TGTGCCAGCAGCCCACCTGGTAACGGTGGCGGCTACACCTTC
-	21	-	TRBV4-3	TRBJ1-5	CASSQDPPAGDLTSYSQPQHF	TGCGCCAGCAGCCAAGACCCCCCGGCAGGGGACCTCACCTCCTATAGTCAGCCCCAGCATTTT